This T cell receptor (beta chain) comes out of a study of shared clonotypes between healthy human individuals (dated by TCRdb to the early 2020s). A note on the overall study: Three men and two women, aged 18 to 49 years, made up the cohort. Different laboratories and diverse techniques were used to prepare libraries and sequence TCR repertoires, to increase sequencing depth and limit assay-specific biases. Between about 0.9 and 10 billion PBMCs per donor were obtained by leukapheresis. For each donor, CD4 naive and CD4 memory were each run on three plates, CD8 naive on two plates, and CD8 memory on one plate. To estimate repertoire size and how much clonotypes are shared between individuals, the study performed deep sequencing of blood TCR repertoires from roughly five healthy adults. Findings and caveats that apply to the study as a whole: Based on pairwise subsampling, the degree of clonotype sharing among donors was expected to be affected by sequencing depth. Naive subsets generally had larger estimated clonotype richness than memory subsets. Rarefaction of sorted-subset datasets indicated incomplete sequencing despite the large sequencing depth. Compared with non-shared clonotypes, the clonotypes found in all four sorted-subset donors had higher generation probabilities. Only blood was sampled, and tissue TCR repertoires likely differ from those in blood. Because the study included only a small number of donors, the genetic and exposure-history diversity represented was limited. Sharing across a handful of donors was observed for approximately 4.6% of naive CD4, under 4% of naive CD8, about 2.5% of memory CD4, and over 0.3% of memory CD8 clonotypes.

TCR CDR3 regions were amplified from genomic DNA by multiplex PCR using the deep immunoSEQ assay. Genomic DNA extracted from each cell subset was distributed evenly over all wells of several immunoSEQ 96-well plates, and each plate served as one replicate. For sorted subsets, around 200 ng genomic DNA, equal to tens of thousands of T cell genomes, was loaded into each replicate PCR. Purified libraries were quantified with a Qubit 3.0 fluorometer, sized on a Bioanalyzer 2100, and re-quantified with the KAPA Library Quantification kit. Every immunoSEQ 96-well plate was sequenced on a separate single-read 150-cycle Illumina NextSeq 550 flow cell. The authors processed their data as follows. Because the immunoSEQ output included only junctional sequences and no quality scores, the filtering could not be the same as the filtering used for full-length reads. To assign V/J genes and CDR3, sequences were annotated using PyIR, a Python wrapper for IgBLAST v1.9, with IMGT germline references. Reads were filtered out if the reads had weak V/J assignments (E-value above 1e-6), no CDR3, stop codons, out-of-frame junctions, or ambiguous translated residues. V3J clonotypes were defined as sequences sharing an identical inferred V gene, J gene, and CDR3 amino acid sequence. Percentage overlap between repertoires was calculated by dividing the number of shared unique clonotypes by the size of the smaller repertoire. Three approaches were used to assess repertoire richness: RTK rarefaction, the Chao1 estimator, and Recon v2.1 estimates of unobserved clonotypes. OLGA was used to compute generation probabilities for all TCRbeta clonotypes that the gDNA method yielded from four donors. TCRdb mirrors the immuneACCESS table, restricted to in-frame sequences. Some clones are absent from its copies; in checked studies, under half trace to an unresolved V gene, and the reason for the others is unknown. V, J and clone size reflect that table, while D and trimming were determined from the DNA. Present in this sample are about 2.1 million clones, 93% of which were seen just once. The ten most abundant clones make up around 1.7% of the sample.

CD8 naive samples were obtained by positive selection for CCR7 among CD45RO-negative cells, yielding a CD45RA+CCR7+ population from which TemRA cells were excluded. The donors were healthy, HIV-negative adults with no recently reported acute infections or vaccinations. Every donor was a Caucasian adult residing in Nashville, Tennessee, USA. Blood was collected by leukapheresis, and PBMCs were isolated by Ficoll-Histopaque density gradient centrifugation and then cryopreserved in liquid nitrogen vapor phase. Analytical flow cytometry was used to check the purity and quantity of each magnetically sorted T cell population. From each sorted fraction, genomic DNA was isolated and quantified by UV absorbance on a Nanodrop 2000c. With respect to this clone: Its binding antigen is unknown. No base quality information exists; no much larger clone differs at one position.

Sequenced input: naive CD8+ T cells from PBMCs. The cell subset or site label on this specimen signifies: CD45RA+CCR7+. The receptor was derived from a young man in good health. Some clones in this sample may be carry-over from other donors' samples.

The DNA sequence follows: TGCGCCAGCACTGCGGACAGGACGAGCCCAAATCAGCCCCAGCATTTT. It translates as CASTADRTSPNQPQHF. In this chain, TRBV10-2 is recombined with TRBJ1-5; TRBD1 fits 7 bases in the junction. Including cysteine and phenylalanine, the CDR3 has 16 amino acids. Only CDR3 DNA remains: 48 bases, in frame from the first base. The germline V gene provides CDR1 WSHSY and CDR2 SAAADI. For this chain, trimming is 7 bases at the V end and 4 bases at the J end, and the number of junction bases without a gene match is 13.